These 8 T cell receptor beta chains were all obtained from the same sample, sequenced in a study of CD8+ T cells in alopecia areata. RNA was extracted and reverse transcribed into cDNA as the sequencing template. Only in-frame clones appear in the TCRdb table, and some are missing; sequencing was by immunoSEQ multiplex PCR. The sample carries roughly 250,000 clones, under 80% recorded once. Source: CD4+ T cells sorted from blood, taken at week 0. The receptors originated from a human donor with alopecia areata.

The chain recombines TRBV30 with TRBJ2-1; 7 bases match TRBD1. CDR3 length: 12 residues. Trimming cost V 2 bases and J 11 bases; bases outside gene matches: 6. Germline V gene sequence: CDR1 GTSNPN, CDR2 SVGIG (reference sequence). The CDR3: CAWSPRQGKQFF. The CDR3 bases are TGTGCCTGGAGTCCCCGACAGGGAAAGCAGTTCTTC.

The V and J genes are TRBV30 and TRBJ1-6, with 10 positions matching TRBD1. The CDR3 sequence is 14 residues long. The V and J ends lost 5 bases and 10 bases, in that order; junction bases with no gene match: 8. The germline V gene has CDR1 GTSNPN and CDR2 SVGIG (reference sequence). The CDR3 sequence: CAWVRGQGTSPLHF. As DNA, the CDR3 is TGTGCCTGGGTGAGGGGACAGGGGACCTCACCCCTCCACTTT.

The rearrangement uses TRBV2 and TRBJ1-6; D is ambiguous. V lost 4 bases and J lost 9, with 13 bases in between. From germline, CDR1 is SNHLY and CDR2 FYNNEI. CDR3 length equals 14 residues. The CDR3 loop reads CASSGVRRSSPLHF. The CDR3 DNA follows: TGTGCCAGCAGTGGGGTTCGACGTTCTTCACCCCTCCACTTT.

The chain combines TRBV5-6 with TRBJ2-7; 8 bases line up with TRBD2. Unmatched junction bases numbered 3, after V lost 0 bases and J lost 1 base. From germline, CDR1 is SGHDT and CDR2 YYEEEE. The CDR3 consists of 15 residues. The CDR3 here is CASSLERGPSYEQYF. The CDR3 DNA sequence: TGTGCCAGCAGCTTGGAGCGGGGGCCTTCCTACGAGCAGTACTTC. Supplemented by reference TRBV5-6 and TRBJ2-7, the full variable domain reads DAGVTQSPTHLIKTRGQQVTLRCSPKSGHDTVSWYQQALGQGPQFIFQYYEEEERQRGNFPDRFSGHQFPNYSSELNVNALLLGDSALYLCASSLERGPSYEQYFGPGTRLTVT.

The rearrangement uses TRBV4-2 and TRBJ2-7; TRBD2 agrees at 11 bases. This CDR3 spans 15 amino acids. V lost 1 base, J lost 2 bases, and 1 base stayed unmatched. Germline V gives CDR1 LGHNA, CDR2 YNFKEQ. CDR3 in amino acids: CASSQGLAGTYEQYF. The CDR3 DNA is TGTGCCAGCAGCCAAGGACTAGCGGGGACCTACGAGCAGTACTTC.

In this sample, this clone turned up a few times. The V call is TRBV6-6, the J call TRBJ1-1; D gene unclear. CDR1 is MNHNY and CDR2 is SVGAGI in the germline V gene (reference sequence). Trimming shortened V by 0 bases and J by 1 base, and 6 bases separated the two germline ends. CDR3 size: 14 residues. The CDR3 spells CASSYSGGNTEAFF. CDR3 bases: TGTGCCAGCAGTTACTCCGGCGGGAACACTGAAGCTTTCTTT.

In DNA, the CDR3 is TGTGCCAGCAGTTTCGCCGGGGGCCCGGGAACTGAAGCTTTCTTT. Its protein product is CASSFAGGPGTEAFF. This chain connects TRBV6-5 to TRBJ1-1; D perhaps matches TRBD1 (6 bases). V dropped 4 bases and J dropped 5 bases, with 17 bases sitting between them. The CDR3 is made up of 15 amino acids. Germline-derived CDR1 and CDR2 are MNHEY and SVGAGI.

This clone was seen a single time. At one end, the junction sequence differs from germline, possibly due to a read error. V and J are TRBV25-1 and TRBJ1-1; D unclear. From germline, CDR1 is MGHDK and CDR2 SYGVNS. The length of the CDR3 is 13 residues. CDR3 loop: CAGSEWIGSEAFF. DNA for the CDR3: TGTGCCGGCAGTGAATGGATTGGTTCTGAAGCTTTCTTT.